This T cell receptor (beta chain) was observed in a study of technical replicates of blood from a handful of donors. J lost 11 bases, V lost 2 bases, and 15 bases had no gene match. The CDR3 extends over 17 amino acids. In germline, CDR1 is KGHSH, CDR2 LQKENI. TCRdb's copy holds only in-frame clones and misses some; the assay was immunoSEQ multiplex PCR. The sample holds under 95,000 clones; 75% to 95% are singletons and the top ten take around 0.34%. The source is a human donor in good health. Some clones in this sample may be carry-over from other donors' samples. The chain carries TRBV18 and TRBJ1-6; 7 bases match TRBD1. The specimen sequenced was T cells isolated from PBMCs. CDR3 DNA: TGTGCCAGCTCACCATACGACAGGGAAATCGTGAGCACACCCCTCCACTTT. It is translated as CASSPYDREIVSTPLHF.